This record concerns one T cell receptor (beta chain) sequence. This record comes from a study of blood T cell repertoires in COVID-19. The CDR3 contains 13 residues. Looked up from germline, CDR1 is LNHDA and CDR2 is SQIVND (reference sequence). Trimming cost V 4 bases and J 4 bases; bases outside gene matches: 3. Method: immunoSEQ multiplex PCR; TCRdb's copy keeps in-frame clones and lacks some. Found here are some 250,000 clones, around 84% of them singletons; the top ten hold roughly 5%. The sequencing sample was made of peripheral blood. The V call is TRBV19, the J call TRBJ2-7; 8 bases are a match to TRBD1. This TCR came from an older woman with COVID-19, enrolled during active disease. The CDR3 reads CASSKDRGYEQYF. CDR3 coding DNA: TGTGCCAGTAGTAAAGACAGGGGATACGAGCAGTACTTC.